The clone carrying this T cell receptor beta chain was seen once. Its target is unknown. Repertoires were generated with immunoSEQ multiplex PCR, while TCRdb's copy carries only in-frame clones and drops some. The sample consists of 650,000 to 800,000 clones, 92% of them appearing once. The CDR3 sequence is 14 residues long. The junction had 5 bases not matched to a gene; V was cut back by 7 bases and J by 1 base. CDR1 MNHEY and CDR2 SVGAGI come from the germline V gene. This specimen belongs to a study of shared clonotypes between healthy human individuals. CD45RO-negative, CCR7-selected cells formed the naive CD8 fraction, which excluded terminally differentiated effector memory CD45RA+ cells. Notes on the study in general: Clonotype sharing among donors was expected to depend on sequencing depth.

Sequencing was carried out using naive CD8+ T cells sorted from blood. The TCR comes from a man younger than 45 in good health. J is TRBJ2-5 and V is TRBV6-5; 8 bases fit TRBD1. CDR3 amino acids: CASKIGQGQETQYF. CDR3 sequence (DNA): TGTGCCAGCAAGATAGGACAGGGCCAAGAGACCCAGTACTTC.